A single sample is the source of the 28 T cell receptor beta chains below, sequenced in a study of OX40 agonist ivuxolimab in advanced cancers. Sequencing was performed with immunoSEQ multiplex PCR; in TCRdb, only in-frame clones are kept and a portion is missing. The sample carries some 50,000 clones, about four fifths recorded once. Sequenced here: CD4+ or CD8+ T cells sorted from blood, sampled in a trial of the OX40 agonist ivuxolimab. Receptor source: an adult with an advanced solid tumor such as melanoma, head and neck, liver or kidney cancer.

J is TRBJ2-3 and V is TRBV6-5; no clear D. Germline V gene data show CDR1 as MNHEY and CDR2 as SVGAGI. The CDR3 has 13 residues. V was shortened by 5 bases and J by 1 base, with 7 bases between the two germline ends. The CDR3 DNA reads as TGTGCCAGCAGTCCCCGTCGCACAGATACGCAGTATTTT. Translated: CASSPRRTDTQYF.

This chain connects TRBV29-1 to TRBJ1-4; perhaps TRBD1 as D (6 bases). The germline CDR1 and CDR2 sequences are SQVTM and ANQGSEA. This CDR3 comprises 12 residues. Between the trimmed V and J ends, which lost 6 bases and 3 bases, there was a span of 8 bases. The CDR3 sequence: CSVTGSNEKLFF. DNA of the CDR3: TGCAGCGTGACAGGCTCTAATGAAAAACTGTTTTTT.

The genes are TRBV7-9 and TRBJ2-1, with D tentatively TRBD2 (6 bases). CDR1 is SEHNR and CDR2 is FQNEAQ in the germline V gene (reference sequence). The V end was cut by 2 bases, the J end by 6 bases, with 11 bases between. The CDR3 runs to 14 residues. Here the CDR3 reads CASSLRETFNEQFF. CDR3 DNA sequence: TGTGCCAGCAGCTTACGGGAGACTTTCAATGAGCAGTTCTTC.

The J gene is TRBJ2-3, the V gene TRBV4-2, with 7 bases lining up with TRBD1. The CDR3 sequence is 18 residues long. V gave up 5 bases and J gave up 0 bases; unmatched junction bases: 14. In germline, CDR1 is LGHNA, CDR2 YNFKEQ. CDR3: CASSSPGQISTSTDTQYF. Written as DNA, the CDR3 is TGTGCCAGCAGCTCGCCGGGACAGATTTCAACTAGCACAGATACGCAGTATTTT.

A single count supports this clone. The V gene is TRBV7-8, the J gene TRBJ2-7; D unclear. The CDR3 runs 13 residues. Germline V CDR1 and CDR2: SGHVS, FQNEAQ. The germline V and J ends were trimmed by 1 base and 9 bases, with 13 bases remaining between them. The CDR3 sequence is CASSLGSTWGQYF. DNA for the CDR3: TGTGCCAGCAGCTTAGGGTCGACTTGGGGGCAGTACTTC.

The gene calls are TRBV7-2 and TRBJ2-2; D is undetermined. This CDR3 region has 15 residues. Germline V gene data show CDR1 as SGHTA and CDR2 as FQGNSA. Trimming cost V 5 bases and J 4 bases, with 14 bases left between them. The chain's CDR3 is CASSPTIVFTGELFF. The CDR3 DNA reads TGTGCCAGCAGCCCCACGATAGTTTTCACCGGGGAGCTGTTTTTT. Variable domain in full (rest from reference TRBV7-2 and TRBJ2-2): GAGVSQSPSNKVTEKGKDVELRCDPISGHTALYWYRQSLGQGLEFLIYFQGNSAPDKSGLPSDRFSAERTGGSVSTLTIQRTQQEDSAVYLCASSPTIVFTGELFFGEGSRLTVL.

This chain links TRBV29-1 with TRBJ2-1; the match to TRBD2 covers 10 bases. The V gene end was trimmed by 4 bases and the J gene end by 5 bases; junction bases not matched to a gene: 5. Germline V gene lookup returns CDR1 SQVTM and CDR2 ANQGSEA. The length of the CDR3 is 14 residues. This CDR3 is CSVVWTSGNNEQFF. CDR3 bases: TGCAGCGTTGTTTGGACTAGCGGAAACAATGAGCAGTTCTTC.

By sample share, this clone is medium-sized. The chain couples TRBV7-9 to TRBJ1-3, with D unresolved. From germline, CDR1 is SEHNR and CDR2 FQNEAQ (reference sequence). The CDR3 has 16 amino acids. Trimming took 7 bases from V and 0 from J, leaving 16 bases between them. The CDR3 reads CASTTPTSDSGNTIYF. Written as DNA, the CDR3 is TGTGCCAGCACCACCCCCACGTCAGACTCTGGAAACACCATATATTTT.

V gene TRBV19 combines with J gene TRBJ1-1, with D possibly being TRBD1 (5 bases). In germline, CDR1 is LNHDA, CDR2 SQIVND (reference sequence). V was trimmed by 7 bases and J by 5 bases, leaving 20 bases between them. The CDR3 covers 15 residues. Here the CDR3 DNA reads TGTGCCAGTATAATGCAGGGATCCCCTTGGACTGAAGCTTTCTTT. This sequence encodes CASIMQGSPWTEAFF.

This chain connects TRBV9 to TRBJ2-7, with TRBD1 matching over 9 bases. The CDR3 extends over 13 amino acids. Germline CDR1 reads SGDLS; CDR2 reads YYNGEE. With 4 bases clipped from V and 6 bases from J, the junction kept 5 bases outside the gene matches. The CDR3 is CASSFGTGSEQYF. The CDR3 DNA is TGTGCCAGCAGCTTTGGGACAGGGAGCGAGCAGTACTTC.

The rearrangement uses TRBV12-5 and TRBJ2-7, with 9 bases that match TRBD1. The junction had 6 bases not matched to a gene; V was cut back by 7 bases and J by 5 bases. This CDR3 is 13 amino acids long. The germline gives CDR1 LGHNT, CDR2 FRNRAP. The CDR3 region has the DNA TGTGCTAGTGCCCCGGACAGGGGTAACGAGCAGTACTTC. As protein: CASAPDRGNEQYF.

This chain uses TRBV5-4 with TRBJ1-3; no reliable D call. The CDR3 totals 14 residues. Trimming removed 4 bases from V and 0 bases from J, with 8 bases in between. CDR1 is SGHNT and CDR2 is YYREEE in the germline V gene (reference sequence). The CDR3 spells CASSLRSSGNTIYF. The CDR3 DNA reads TGTGCCAGCAGCCTTCGGAGCTCTGGAAACACCATATATTTT.

The chain employs TRBV13 and TRBJ1-5; 10 bases map to TRBD1. Losses at the gene ends were 5 bases for V and 2 bases for J; bases not matched to a gene: 9. Germline lookup yields CDR1 PRHDT and CDR2 FYEKMQ (reference sequence). The CDR3 extends over 17 amino acids. The CDR3 loop reads CASSPTGGAGGNQPQHF. The CDR3 nucleotides read TGTGCCAGCAGCCCGACAGGGGGCGCGGGGGGCAATCAGCCCCAGCATTTT.

The chain couples TRBV5-8 to TRBJ2-5, with 9 bases aligning to TRBD2. This CDR3 is 15 amino acids long. J gave up 2 bases and V 4 bases, and 6 bases lay outside the gene matches. Germline V gives CDR1 SGHTS, CDR2 YDEGEE. CDR3 in amino acids: CASSRPLAGQETQYF. CDR3 nucleotide sequence: TGTGCCAGCAGCCGCCCACTAGCGGGTCAAGAGACCCAGTACTTC.

This rearrangement joins TRBV5-4 to TRBJ2-1; TRBD1 matches 10 bases. Trimming removed 4 bases from V and 8 bases from J; junction bases left unmatched: 12. CDR1 SGHNT and CDR2 YYREEE come from the germline V gene (reference sequence). The CDR3 covers 16 residues. The CDR3 DNA is TGTGCCAGCAGCCGAGGTTGGGACAGGGGTTTGGATGAGCAGTTCTTC. This sequence encodes CASSRGWDRGLDEQFF.

The V gene is TRBV2, the J gene TRBJ2-5, with 7 bases aligning to TRBD1. From germline, CDR1 is SNHLY and CDR2 FYNNEI. The length of the CDR3 is 17 residues. The trim removed 0 bases at V and 1 base at J, leaving 8 bases unmatched. The CDR3 loop reads CASSEAPPRQGQETQYF. For the CDR3, the DNA is TGTGCCAGCAGTGAAGCTCCCCCCAGACAGGGCCAAGAGACCCAGTACTTC.

This CDR3 is CSVEDHGRETQYF. The CDR3 region has the DNA TGCAGCGTTGAAGATCATGGGAGGGAGACCCAGTACTTC. The chain recombines TRBV29-1 with TRBJ2-5; TRBD2 is a possible D gene (6 bases). This CDR3 contains 13 residues. Germline V gene lookup returns CDR1 SQVTM and CDR2 ANQGSEA. V gave up 0 bases and J gave up 5 bases, with 10 bases separating them.

The rearrangement links TRBV28 to TRBJ1-4, with a tentative D call TRBD1 (6 bases). The germline gives CDR1 MDHEN, CDR2 SYDVKM. Deletions cut 4 bases from V and 7 bases from J, with 16 bases between. CDR3 length equals 15 residues. For the CDR3, the DNA is TGTGCCAGCAGTTCTAGTGGGGGGCTGAGTGAAAAACTGTTTTTT. This gives the protein CASSSSGGLSEKLFF.

The chain is built from TRBV20-1 and TRBJ2-1; D is unclear. The CDR3 totals 11 residues. Trimming took off 7 bases at V and 6 bases at J, with 10 bases between the two ends. Germline V lookup: CDR1 DFQATT, CDR2 SNEGSKA (reference sequence). DNA of the CDR3: TGCAGTGTCAAGAACATCAATGAGCAGTTCTTC. Amino acids: CSVKNINEQFF.

The chain recombines TRBV7-6 with TRBJ2-5; 7 nucleotides match TRBD2. CDR3 size: 14 residues. Germline V gene lookup returns CDR1 SGHVS and CDR2 FNYEAQ. With V trimmed by 1 base and J by 6 bases, 5 bases remained unmatched. The CDR3 reads CASSLGGSGKTQYF. The CDR3 nucleotides read TGTGCCAGCAGCTTAGGCGGGAGTGGGAAGACCCAGTACTTC. Full variable domain (remainder filled in from reference TRBV7-6 and TRBJ2-5): GAGVSQSPRYKVTKRGQDVALRCDPISGHVSLYWYRQALGQGPEFLTYFNYEAQQDKSGLPNDRFSAERPEGSISTLTIQRTEQRDSAMYRCASSLGGSGKTQYFGPGTRLLVL.

The rearrangement joins TRBV6-5 to TRBJ1-1, with D hard to call. V was trimmed by 0 bases and J by 1 base, leaving 6 bases between them. Germline V gives CDR1 MNHEY, CDR2 SVGAGI. This CDR3 has 14 residues. The CDR3 loop is CASSYSARNTEAFF. CDR3 DNA sequence: TGTGCCAGCAGTTACTCGGCGAGGAACACTGAAGCTTTCTTT.

V usage is TRBV5-5 and J usage is TRBJ1-2; perhaps TRBD1 as D (6 bases). This CDR3 region has 13 residues. V was shortened by 10 bases and J by 8 bases, with 21 bases between the two germline ends. Looked up from germline, CDR1 is SGHKS and CDR2 is YYEKEE (reference sequence). In DNA form, the CDR3 reads TGTGCCTCAGGGCCAGGGGCACGTTGGGGCTACACCTTC. It translates to CASGPGARWGYTF.

The gene calls are TRBV18 and TRBJ2-7, with D unclear. The CDR3 sequence is 14 residues long. Germline V gene lookup returns CDR1 KGHSH and CDR2 LQKENI. With 3 bases removed from V and 0 bases from J, the gap between germline ends came to 9 bases. The CDR3: CASSPSSTSYEQYF. CDR3 nucleotides: TGTGCCAGCTCACCTTCCTCGACCTCCTACGAGCAGTACTTC. The full variable domain, completed using reference TRBV18 and TRBJ2-7, is NAGVMQNPRHLVRRRGQEARLRCSPMKGHSHVYWYRQLPEEGLKFMVYLQKENIIDESGMPKERFSAEFPKEGPSILRIQQVVRGDSAAYFCASSPSSTSYEQYFGPGTRLTVT.

The chain uses TRBV19 and TRBJ2-7, with 9 nucleotides matching TRBD1. The germline gives CDR1 LNHDA, CDR2 SQIVND (reference sequence). CDR3 length equals 15 residues. V was pared by 7 bases and J by 4 bases, with 11 bases of the junction left unmatched. For the CDR3, the DNA is TGTGCCAGTACCCTAACAGGGGGCGCGTCGTACGAGCAGTACTTC. This encodes CASTLTGGASYEQYF. The full variable domain, in which reference TRBV19 and TRBJ2-7 provide the parts outside the CDR3, is DGGITQSPKYLFRKEGQNVTLSCEQNLNHDAMYWYRQDPGQGLRLIYYSQIVNDFQKGDIAEGYSVSREKKESFPLTVTSAQKNPTAFYLCASTLTGGASYEQYFGPGTRLTVT.

A single count supports this clone. The chain has TRBV2 and TRBJ2-1, with 13 bases fitting TRBD2. This CDR3 comprises 18 residues. The junction had 5 bases not matched to a gene; V was cut back by 3 bases and J by 0 bases. Germline CDR1 reads SNHLY; CDR2 reads FYNNEI. The CDR3 nucleotides read TGTGCCAGCAGTGAGTTTACTAGCGGGAGGGTCTCCTACAATGAGCAGTTCTTC. This translates into CASSEFTSGRVSYNEQFF.

This clone was counted between two and nine times. The rearrangement links TRBV2 to TRBJ2-5; TRBD2 matches at 12 bases. The length of the CDR3 is 18 residues. The junction had 13 bases not matched to a gene; V was cut back by 6 bases and J by 2 bases. The germline V gene has CDR1 SNHLY and CDR2 FYNNEI. The CDR3 DNA reads as TGTGCCAGCAGCCTCCCAACCCGGACTAGCGGGATACAAGAGACCCAGTACTTC. Amino acids: CASSLPTRTSGIQETQYF.

The chain combines TRBV19 with TRBJ2-6; D may match TRBD1 or TRBD2 (6 bases each). Trimming removed 6 bases from V and 4 bases from J, with 13 bases in between. CDR1 and CDR2 from the germline V gene are LNHDA and SQIVND (reference sequence). CDR3 length: 15 residues. The CDR3 sequence is CASSYREAGANVLTF. In nucleotides, the CDR3 is TGTGCCAGTAGCTACAGGGAGGCGGGGGCCAACGTCCTGACTTTC.

This chain uses TRBV6-1 with TRBJ1-4; no definite D call. The germline CDR1 and CDR2 sequences are MNHNS and SASEGT. The CDR3 covers 15 residues. V lost 7 bases, J lost 1 base, and 13 bases lay in between. This CDR3 reads CASKEVRGTNEKLFF. The CDR3 DNA reads TGTGCCAGCAAGGAGGTGCGGGGAACTAATGAAAAACTGTTTTTT.